These T cell receptor beta chains were read from a single sample in a study of control samples from healthy donors and cancer patients. Some clones are missing from TCRdb's copy, which holds only in-frame ones; the method was immunoSEQ multiplex PCR. This table holds around 130,000 clones, over 85% found once. Sequencing was carried out using blood. These receptor sequences come from a man aged 25 to 40 in good health. CDR3s include the opening cysteine and the closing phenylalanine or tryptophan. Each record gives: V gene, clone size, D gene, J gene, CDR3 DNA, CDR3 protein. A D gene is named only where the DNA matches it firmly. Clone size is given for some rows only: seen once, a few or many times, or a class if the clone is expanded.

v_gene: TRBV15
abundance: -
d_gene: -
j_gene: TRBJ2-7
CDR3nt: TGTGCCACCAGCCAAATCGGGACCGCCTACGAGCAGTACTTC
CDR3aa: CATSQIGTAYEQYF

v_gene: TRBV6-4
abundance: -
d_gene: -
j_gene: TRBJ1-4
CDR3nt: TGTGCCAGCAGTTCTGAGGTTAATGAAAAACTGTTTTTT
CDR3aa: CASSSEVNEKLFF

v_gene: TRBV11-2
abundance: -
d_gene: TRBD1
j_gene: TRBJ1-6
CDR3nt: TGTGCCAGCAGCTTAACACGGACAGGGGGTTCACCCCTCCACTTT
CDR3aa: CASSLTRTGGSPLHF

v_gene: TRBV12-1
abundance: -
d_gene: -
j_gene: TRBJ2-5
CDR3nt: TGTGCCAGCAGCTTTGAAGGGCATGAGACCCAGTACTTC
CDR3aa: CASSFEGHETQYF

v_gene: TRBV6-6
abundance: -
d_gene: -
j_gene: TRBJ2-7
CDR3nt: TGTGCCAGCAGTTTACTCTACGAGCAGTACTTC
CDR3aa: CASSLLYEQYF

v_gene: TRBV21-1
abundance: -
d_gene: -
j_gene: TRBJ2-7
CDR3nt: TGTGCCAGCAGCAAAGGGAACTCCTACGAGCAGTACTTC
CDR3aa: CASSKGNSYEQYF

v_gene: TRBV6-1
abundance: -
d_gene: -
j_gene: TRBJ1-4
CDR3nt: TGTGCCAGCAGTGAACTGGGGAGCCTCGCTAATGAAAAACTGTTTTTT
CDR3aa: CASSELGSLANEKLFF

v_gene: TRBV29-1
abundance: -
d_gene: -
j_gene: TRBJ1-1
CDR3nt: TGCAGCGTTTCAGGGAACACTGAAGCTTTCTTT
CDR3aa: CSVSGNTEAFF

v_gene: TRBV6-5
abundance: -
d_gene: -
j_gene: TRBJ2-7
CDR3nt: TGTGCCACCCGGGGGACCTGGACGTCCTACGAGCAGTACTTC
CDR3aa: CATRGTWTSYEQYF

v_gene: TRBV7-8
abundance: -
d_gene: -
j_gene: TRBJ2-7
CDR3nt: TGTGCCAGCAGCCCGTACCCTGCGGGGGCAAGGGCAGAGCAGTACTTC
CDR3aa: CASSPYPAGARAEQYF

v_gene: TRBV6-2/TRBV6-3
abundance: -
d_gene: TRBD1
j_gene: TRBJ1-1
CDR3nt: TGTGCCAGCAGTTCGGACAGGGGGATAGCGGGCACTGAAGCTTTCTTT
CDR3aa: CASSSDRGIAGTEAFF

v_gene: TRBV5-1
abundance: once
d_gene: -
j_gene: TRBJ2-2
CDR3nt: TGCGCCAGCAGCTTGGGCCTTAAAGGGGACACCGGGGAGCTGTTTTTT
CDR3aa: CASSLGLKGDTGELFF

v_gene: TRBV10-3
abundance: once
d_gene: -
j_gene: TRBJ1-4
CDR3nt: TGTGCCATCAGCGCAGCGTTTAATGAAAAACTGTTTTTT
CDR3aa: CAISAAFNEKLFF

v_gene: TRBV7-9
abundance: -
d_gene: TRBD1
j_gene: TRBJ1-1
CDR3nt: TGTGCCAGCAGCTTAAGGACAGGGGGCCCGTTTACTGAAGCTTTCTTT
CDR3aa: CASSLRTGGPFTEAFF

v_gene: TRBV28
abundance: -
d_gene: TRBD2
j_gene: TRBJ2-1
CDR3nt: TGTGCCAGCAGCTGGGGTTCTAGCGGTCCGACCTACAATGAGCAGTTCTTC
CDR3aa: CASSWGSSGPTYNEQFF

v_gene: TRBV11-2
abundance: -
d_gene: -
j_gene: TRBJ1-5
CDR3nt: TGTGCCAGCAGCTTTGGGGGAGATCAGCCCCAGCATTTT
CDR3aa: CASSFGGDQPQHF

v_gene: TRBV7-9
abundance: -
d_gene: TRBD2
j_gene: TRBJ2-3
CDR3nt: TGTGCCAGCAGCTCCGGGACTAGTCCCGCAGATACGCAGTATTTT
CDR3aa: CASSSGTSPADTQYF

v_gene: TRBV20-1
abundance: -
d_gene: -
j_gene: TRBJ2-7
CDR3nt: TGCAGTGCTAGTCTGGACAGTTCGCTCCAGCAGTACTTC
CDR3aa: CSASLDSSLQQYF

v_gene: TRBV7-2
abundance: -
d_gene: TRBD2
j_gene: TRBJ2-2
CDR3nt: TGTGCCAGCAGCCTCAGAGCGGGGGGTCTAAACACCGGGGAGCTGTTTTTT
CDR3aa: CASSLRAGGLNTGELFF